This T cell receptor beta chain was obtained from a study of T cells in Graves' hyperthyroidism and ophthalmopathy. Overall study findings and caveats: Ophthalmopathy was told apart from stable hyperthyroidism by a 13 V-J model.

RNA transcripts provided the source from which TCR beta CDR3 regions were amplified. The HTBI primer set served for first-round RT-PCR of the TCR CDR3. MiXCR was run by TCRdb on the multiplex PCR reads, yielding one entry per CDR3 protein. The sample includes roughly 200,000 distinct CDR3 sequences, around 20% seen only once; the top ten take roughly 44%. As for this clonotype: Its target is not known.

The V and J ends lost 1 base and 5 bases, in that order; junction bases with no gene match: 8. Germline assignment: CDR1 SGHTA and CDR2 FQGNSA. The CDR3 is 16 amino acids. Material: blood. The V call is TRBV7-2, the J call TRBJ2-5, with 9 nucleotides matching TRBD2. The sequence derives from a middle-aged man with Graves' hyperthyroidism. The CDR3 DNA reads TGTGCCAGCAGCTTAGTTTTGGGCGGGGGGGCGGAGACCCAGTACTTC. Protein: CASSLVLGGGAETQYF.